This T cell receptor beta chain was recorded in a study of OX40 agonist ivuxolimab in advanced cancers. Looking at the study overall: Patients were treated with ivuxolimab, an agonistic anti-OX40 (CD134) antibody. Melanoma, hepatocellular carcinoma, head and neck or renal cell cancer occurred in dose-escalation patients. Points from the study as a whole: Compared with CD4+, CD8+ T cells on average had more expanded clones. Partly responding patients at 0.1-3.0 mg/kg showed some of the smallest clonal expansion.

To note about this clone: What it binds is not known.

This CDR3 spans 15 amino acids. The V end lost 4 bases, the J end lost 2 bases, and 13 bases lay between the germline ends. The germline V gene encodes CDR1 LNHDA and CDR2 SQIVND (reference sequence). Produced via immunoSEQ multiplex PCR; TCRdb's table is partial and in-frame only. The sample includes fewer than 80,000 clones, 85% of them seen just once. The sequencing here drew on CD4+ or CD8+ T cells sorted from blood, taken in a trial of the OX40 agonist ivuxolimab. The clonotype originates from an adult with an advanced solid tumor such as melanoma, head and neck, liver or kidney cancer. This rearrangement joins TRBV19 to TRBJ2-3; D call uncertain. CDR3: CASSNLRTYTDTQYF. Written as DNA, the CDR3 is TGTGCCAGTAGTAATCTTCGGACCTACACAGATACGCAGTATTTT.